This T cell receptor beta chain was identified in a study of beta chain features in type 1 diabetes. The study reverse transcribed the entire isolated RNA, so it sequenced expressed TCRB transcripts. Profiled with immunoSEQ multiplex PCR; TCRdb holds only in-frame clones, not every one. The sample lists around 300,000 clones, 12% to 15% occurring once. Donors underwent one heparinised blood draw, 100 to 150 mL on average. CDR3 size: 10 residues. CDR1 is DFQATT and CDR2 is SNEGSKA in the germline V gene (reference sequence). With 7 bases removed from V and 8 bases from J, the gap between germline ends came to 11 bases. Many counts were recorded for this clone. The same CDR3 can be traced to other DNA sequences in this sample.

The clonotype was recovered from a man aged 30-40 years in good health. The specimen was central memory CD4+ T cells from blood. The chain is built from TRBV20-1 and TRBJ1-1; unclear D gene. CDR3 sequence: CSVGQLEAFF. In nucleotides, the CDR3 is TGCAGTGTCGGGCAGCTCGAAGCTTTCTTT.